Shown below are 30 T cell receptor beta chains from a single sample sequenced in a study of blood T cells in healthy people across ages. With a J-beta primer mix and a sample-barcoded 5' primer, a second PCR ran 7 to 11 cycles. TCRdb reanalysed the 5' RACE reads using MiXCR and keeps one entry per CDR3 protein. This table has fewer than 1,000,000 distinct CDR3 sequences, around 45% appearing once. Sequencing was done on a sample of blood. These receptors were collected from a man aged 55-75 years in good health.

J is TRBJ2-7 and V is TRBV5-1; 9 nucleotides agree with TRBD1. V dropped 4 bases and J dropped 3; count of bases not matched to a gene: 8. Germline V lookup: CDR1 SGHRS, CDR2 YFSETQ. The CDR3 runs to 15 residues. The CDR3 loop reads CASSPEGTGLYEQYF. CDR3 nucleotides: TGCGCCAGCAGCCCCGAAGGGACAGGGCTCTACGAGCAGTACTTC.

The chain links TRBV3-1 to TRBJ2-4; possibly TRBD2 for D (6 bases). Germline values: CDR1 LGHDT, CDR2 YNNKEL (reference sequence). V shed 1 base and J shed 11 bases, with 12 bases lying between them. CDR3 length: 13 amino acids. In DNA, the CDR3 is TGTGCCAGCAGCCAAGTTGGGGGGAATGTTCAGTACTTC. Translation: CASSQVGGNVQYF.

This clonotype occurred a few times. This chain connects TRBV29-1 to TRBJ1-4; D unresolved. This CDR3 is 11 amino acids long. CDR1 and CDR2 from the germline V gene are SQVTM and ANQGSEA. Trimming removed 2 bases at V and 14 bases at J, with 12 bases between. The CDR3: CSVESGVGLFF. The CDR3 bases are TGCAGCGTTGAAAGTGGGGTAGGGCTGTTTTTT.

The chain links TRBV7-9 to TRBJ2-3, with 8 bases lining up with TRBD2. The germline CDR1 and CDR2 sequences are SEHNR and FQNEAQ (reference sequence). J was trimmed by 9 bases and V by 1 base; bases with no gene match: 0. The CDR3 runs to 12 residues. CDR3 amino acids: CASSLGLATQYF. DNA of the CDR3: TGTGCCAGCAGCTTAGGACTAGCGACGCAGTATTTT. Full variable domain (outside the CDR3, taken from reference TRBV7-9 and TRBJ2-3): DTGVSQNPRHKITKRGQNVTFRCDPISEHNRLYWYRQTLGQGPEFLTYFQNEAQLEKSRLLSDRFSAERPKGSFSTLEIQRTEQGDSAMYLCASSLGLATQYFGPGTRLTVL.

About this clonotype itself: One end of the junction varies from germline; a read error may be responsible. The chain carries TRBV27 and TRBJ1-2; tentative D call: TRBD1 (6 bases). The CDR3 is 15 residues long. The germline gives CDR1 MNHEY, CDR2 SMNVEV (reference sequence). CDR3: CAGRQLTGTNYGYTF. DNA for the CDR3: TGTGCCGGCAGACAACTAACCGGGACAAACTATGGCTACACCTTC.

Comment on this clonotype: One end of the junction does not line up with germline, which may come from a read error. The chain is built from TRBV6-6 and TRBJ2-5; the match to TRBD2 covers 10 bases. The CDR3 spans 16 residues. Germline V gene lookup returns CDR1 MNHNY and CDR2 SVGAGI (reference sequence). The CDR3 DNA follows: TGTGCCAACAGTTACGGTACTAGCGGGGTCCAAGAGACCCAGTACTTC. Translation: CANSYGTSGVQETQYF.

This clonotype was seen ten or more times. CDR3 in amino acids: CASSPNVGQGHQPQHF. In DNA form, the CDR3 reads TGTGCCAGCAGCCCGAACGTGGGACAGGGTCATCAGCCCCAGCATTTT. The chain has TRBV2 and TRBJ1-5, with 9 bases fitting TRBD1. Germline V gives CDR1 SNHLY, CDR2 FYNNEI. This CDR3 is built from 16 residues. V shed 6 bases, J shed 5 bases, and the junction held 11 bases outside the gene matches.

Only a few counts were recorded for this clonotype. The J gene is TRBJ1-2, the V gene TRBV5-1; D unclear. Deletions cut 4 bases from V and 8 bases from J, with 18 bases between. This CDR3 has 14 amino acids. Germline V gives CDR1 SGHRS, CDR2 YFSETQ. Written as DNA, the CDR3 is TGCGCCAGCAGCCCTATTGAACCAGAGCAAGGCTACACCTTC. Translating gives CASSPIEPEQGYTF.

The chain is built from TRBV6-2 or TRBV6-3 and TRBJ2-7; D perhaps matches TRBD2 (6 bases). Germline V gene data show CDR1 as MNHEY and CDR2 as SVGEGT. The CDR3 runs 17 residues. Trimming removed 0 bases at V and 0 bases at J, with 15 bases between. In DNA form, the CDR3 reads TGTGCCAGCAGTTACTCGAGCCTAGCGACGAGCTCCTACGAGCAGTACTTC. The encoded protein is CASSYSSLATSSYEQYF.

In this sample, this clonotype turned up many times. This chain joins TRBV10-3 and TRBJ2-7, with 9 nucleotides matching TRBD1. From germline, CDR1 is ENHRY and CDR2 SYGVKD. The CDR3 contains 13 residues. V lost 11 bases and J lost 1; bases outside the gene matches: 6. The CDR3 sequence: CAAQGTGSYEQYF. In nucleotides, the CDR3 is TGTGCCGCACAAGGGACAGGGTCCTACGAGCAGTACTTC.

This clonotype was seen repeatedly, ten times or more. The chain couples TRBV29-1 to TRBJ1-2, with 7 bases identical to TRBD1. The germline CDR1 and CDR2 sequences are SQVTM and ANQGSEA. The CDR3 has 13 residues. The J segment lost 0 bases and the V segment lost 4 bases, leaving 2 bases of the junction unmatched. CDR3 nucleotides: TGCAGCGTTGCGACAGGGCCTAACTATGGCTACACCTTC. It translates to CSVATGPNYGYTF.

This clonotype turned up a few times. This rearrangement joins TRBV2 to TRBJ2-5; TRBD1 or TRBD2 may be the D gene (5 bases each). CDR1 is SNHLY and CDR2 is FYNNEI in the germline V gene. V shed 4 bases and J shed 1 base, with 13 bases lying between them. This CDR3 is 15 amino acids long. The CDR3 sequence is CASSVSGRLQETQYF. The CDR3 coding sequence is TGTGCCAGCAGTGTTTCGGGACGCCTCCAAGAGACCCAGTACTTC.

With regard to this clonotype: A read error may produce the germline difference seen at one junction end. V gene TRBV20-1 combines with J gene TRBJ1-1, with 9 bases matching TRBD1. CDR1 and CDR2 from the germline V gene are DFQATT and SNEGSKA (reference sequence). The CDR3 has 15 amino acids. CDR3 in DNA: TGCAATGCTACGAACAGGGGGCAAACGAACACTGAAGCTTTCTTT. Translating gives CNATNRGQTNTEAFF.

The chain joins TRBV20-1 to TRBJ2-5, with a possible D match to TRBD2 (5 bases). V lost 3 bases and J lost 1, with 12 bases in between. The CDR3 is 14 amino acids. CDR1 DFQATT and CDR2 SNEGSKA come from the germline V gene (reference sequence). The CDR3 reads CSASLRAGQETQYF. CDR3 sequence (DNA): TGCAGTGCTAGCTTGAGGGCAGGCCAAGAGACCCAGTACTTC.

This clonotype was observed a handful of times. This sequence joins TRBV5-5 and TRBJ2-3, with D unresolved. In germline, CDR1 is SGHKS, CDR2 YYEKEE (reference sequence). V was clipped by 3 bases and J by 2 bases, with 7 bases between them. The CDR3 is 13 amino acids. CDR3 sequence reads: CASSWSTTDTQYF. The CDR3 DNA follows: TGTGCCAGCAGCTGGTCGACCACAGATACGCAGTATTTT.

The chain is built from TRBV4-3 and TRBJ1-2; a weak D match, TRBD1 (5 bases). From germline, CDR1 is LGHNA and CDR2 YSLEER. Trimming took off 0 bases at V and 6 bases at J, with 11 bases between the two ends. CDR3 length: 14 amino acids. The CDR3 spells CASSQDEGFHGYTF. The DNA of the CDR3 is TGCGCCAGCAGCCAAGATGAGGGGTTCCATGGCTACACCTTC.

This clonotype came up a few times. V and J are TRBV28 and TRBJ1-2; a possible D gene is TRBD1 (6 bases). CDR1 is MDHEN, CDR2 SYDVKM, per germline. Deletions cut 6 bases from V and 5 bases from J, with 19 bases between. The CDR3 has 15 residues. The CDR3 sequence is CASSPAGGRGYGYTF. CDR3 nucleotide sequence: TGTGCCAGCAGCCCTGCCGGGGGGCGAGGGTATGGCTACACCTTC.

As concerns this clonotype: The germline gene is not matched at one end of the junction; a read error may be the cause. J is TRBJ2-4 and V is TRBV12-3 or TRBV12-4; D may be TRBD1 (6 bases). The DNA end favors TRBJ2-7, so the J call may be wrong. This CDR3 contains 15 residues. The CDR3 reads CAGSHSTGNSYEQYF. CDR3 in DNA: TGTGCCGGCAGTCATTCCACAGGGAACTCCTACGAGCAGTACTTC.

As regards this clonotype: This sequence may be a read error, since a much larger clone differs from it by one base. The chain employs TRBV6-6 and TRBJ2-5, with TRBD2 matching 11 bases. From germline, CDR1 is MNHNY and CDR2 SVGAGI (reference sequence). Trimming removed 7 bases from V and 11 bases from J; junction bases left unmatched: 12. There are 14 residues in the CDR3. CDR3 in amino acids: CASTVAGGYNEQYF. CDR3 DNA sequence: TGTGCCAGCACCGTAGCGGGGGGGTACAATGAGCAGTACTTC.

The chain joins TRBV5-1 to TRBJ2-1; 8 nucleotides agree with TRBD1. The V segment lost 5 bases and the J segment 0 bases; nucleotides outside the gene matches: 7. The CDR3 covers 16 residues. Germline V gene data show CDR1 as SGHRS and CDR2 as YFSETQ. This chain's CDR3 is CASRLGTGSSYNEQFF. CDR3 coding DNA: TGCGCCAGCAGGCTGGGGACAGGTAGCTCCTACAATGAGCAGTTCTTC.

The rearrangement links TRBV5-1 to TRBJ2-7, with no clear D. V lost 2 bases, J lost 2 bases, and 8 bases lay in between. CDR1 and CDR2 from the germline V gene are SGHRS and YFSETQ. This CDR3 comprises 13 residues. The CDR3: CASSLTEPYEQYF. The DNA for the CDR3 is TGCGCCAGCAGCTTAACAGAACCCTACGAGCAGTACTTC. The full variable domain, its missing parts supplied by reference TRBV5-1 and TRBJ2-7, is KAGVTQTPRYLIKTRGQQVTLSCSPISGHRSVSWYQQTPGQGLQFLFEYFSETQRNKGNFPGRFSGRQFSNSRSEMNVSTLELGDSALYLCASSLTEPYEQYFGPGTRLTVT.

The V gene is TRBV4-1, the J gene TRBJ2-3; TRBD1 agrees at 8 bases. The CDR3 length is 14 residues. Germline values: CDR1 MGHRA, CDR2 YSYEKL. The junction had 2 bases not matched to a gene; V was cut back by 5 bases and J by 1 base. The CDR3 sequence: CASSDRGGTDTQYF. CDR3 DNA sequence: TGCGCCAGCAGCGACAGGGGAGGCACAGATACGCAGTATTTT.

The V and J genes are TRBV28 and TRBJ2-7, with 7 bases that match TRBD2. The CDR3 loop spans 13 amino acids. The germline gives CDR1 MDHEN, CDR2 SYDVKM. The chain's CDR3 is CGSRGTGTYEQYF. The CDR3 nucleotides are TGTGGCTCGCGGGGGACGGGAACCTACGAGCAGTACTTC.

The CDR3 region is CASSLRVAYEQYF. As DNA, the CDR3 is TGTGCCAGCAGTTTGCGGGTGGCCTACGAGCAGTACTTC. The chain joins TRBV28 to TRBJ2-4, with D possibly matching TRBD2 (5 bases). The J call may be in error: the DNA end matches TRBJ2-7 better. Per the germline V gene, CDR1 is MDHEN and CDR2 is SYDVKM. The CDR3 extends over 13 amino acids.

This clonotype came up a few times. The CDR3 sequence is CSVSGSYNEQFF. CDR3 coding DNA: TGCAGCGTTTCGGGGAGCTACAATGAGCAGTTCTTC. V usage is TRBV29-1 and J usage is TRBJ2-1, with D possibly being TRBD2 (5 bases). Trimming cost V 5 bases and J 3 bases, with 8 bases left between them. The CDR3 covers 12 residues. From germline, CDR1 is SQVTM and CDR2 ANQGSEA.

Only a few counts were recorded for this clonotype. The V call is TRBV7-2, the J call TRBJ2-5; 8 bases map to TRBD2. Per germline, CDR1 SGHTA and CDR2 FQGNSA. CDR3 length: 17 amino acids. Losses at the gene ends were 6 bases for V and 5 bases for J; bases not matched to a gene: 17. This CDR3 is CASSSPPGTRLLETQYF. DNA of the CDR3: TGTGCCAGCAGTTCCCCGCCCGGGACTAGACTATTGGAGACCCAGTACTTC.

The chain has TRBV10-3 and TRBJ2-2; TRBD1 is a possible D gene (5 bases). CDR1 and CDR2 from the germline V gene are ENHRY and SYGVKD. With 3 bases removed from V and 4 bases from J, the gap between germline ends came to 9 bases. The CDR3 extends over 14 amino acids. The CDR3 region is CAISDRGSTGELFF. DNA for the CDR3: TGTGCCATCAGTGATAGGGGCAGCACCGGGGAGCTGTTTTTT.

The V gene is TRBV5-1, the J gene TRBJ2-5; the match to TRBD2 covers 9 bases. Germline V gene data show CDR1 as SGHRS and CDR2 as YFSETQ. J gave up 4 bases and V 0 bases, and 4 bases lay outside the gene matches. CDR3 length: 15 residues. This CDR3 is CASSLGGLAGETQYF. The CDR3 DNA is TGCGCCAGCAGCTTGGGGGGACTAGCAGGAGAGACCCAGTACTTC.

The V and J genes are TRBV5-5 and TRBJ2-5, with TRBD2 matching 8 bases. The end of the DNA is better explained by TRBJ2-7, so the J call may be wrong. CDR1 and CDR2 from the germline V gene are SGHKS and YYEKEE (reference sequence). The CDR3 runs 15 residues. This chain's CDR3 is CASTTAVAGPYEQYF. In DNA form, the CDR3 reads TGTGCCAGCACCACGGCCGTAGCGGGGCCCTACGAGCAGTACTTC.

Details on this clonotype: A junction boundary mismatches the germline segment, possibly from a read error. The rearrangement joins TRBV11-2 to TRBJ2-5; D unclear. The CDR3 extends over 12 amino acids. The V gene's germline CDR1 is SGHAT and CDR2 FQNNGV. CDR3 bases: TGTGCCAGCAGCATAGATCGCGAGCCCCAGTACTTC. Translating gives CASSIDREPQYF.